This T cell receptor beta chain comes out of a study of PD-L1 blockade in urothelial cancer. The wider study: T cell content in blood samples showed a median of approximately 140,000.

Only one count was recorded for this clone. The time point was: peripheral blood 6 weeks after treatment start. The number of samples from each patient was between 1 and 8, taken pretreatment and on-treatment. V shed 2 bases, J shed 5 bases, and the junction held 5 bases outside the gene matches. The CDR3 length is 15 residues. Germline CDR1 is ENHRY and CDR2 is SYGVKD. Clones were read by immunoSEQ multiplex PCR, and TCRdb kept only the in-frame ones, dropping some. The sample carries about 50,000 clones, around nine tenths recorded once. The clonotype comes from a man aged 55 to 70 with urothelial cancer. This chain connects TRBV10-3 to TRBJ1-1, with 10 bases fitting TRBD1. The sequencing used PBMCs, collected around atezolizumab (anti-PD-L1) treatment. DNA of the CDR3: TGTGCCATCAGTGAGGCCGGACAGGGGGTGACTGAAGCTTTCTTT. Protein product: CAISEAGQGVTEAFF.